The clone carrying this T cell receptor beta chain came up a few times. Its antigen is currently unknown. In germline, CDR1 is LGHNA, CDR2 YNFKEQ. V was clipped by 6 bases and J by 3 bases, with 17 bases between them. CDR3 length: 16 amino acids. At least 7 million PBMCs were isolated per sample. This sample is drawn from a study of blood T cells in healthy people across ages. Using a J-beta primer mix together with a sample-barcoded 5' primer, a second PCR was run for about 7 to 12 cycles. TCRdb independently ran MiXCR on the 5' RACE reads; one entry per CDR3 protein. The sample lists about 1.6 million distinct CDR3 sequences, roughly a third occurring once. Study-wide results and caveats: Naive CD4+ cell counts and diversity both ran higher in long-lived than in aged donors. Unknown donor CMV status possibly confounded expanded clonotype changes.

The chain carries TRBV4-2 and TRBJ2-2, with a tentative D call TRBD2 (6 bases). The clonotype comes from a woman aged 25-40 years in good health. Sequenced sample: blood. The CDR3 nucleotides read TGTGCCAGCAGTCCCAACGGGGGAGTGGACACCGGGGAGCTGTTTTTT. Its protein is CASSPNGGVDTGELFF.